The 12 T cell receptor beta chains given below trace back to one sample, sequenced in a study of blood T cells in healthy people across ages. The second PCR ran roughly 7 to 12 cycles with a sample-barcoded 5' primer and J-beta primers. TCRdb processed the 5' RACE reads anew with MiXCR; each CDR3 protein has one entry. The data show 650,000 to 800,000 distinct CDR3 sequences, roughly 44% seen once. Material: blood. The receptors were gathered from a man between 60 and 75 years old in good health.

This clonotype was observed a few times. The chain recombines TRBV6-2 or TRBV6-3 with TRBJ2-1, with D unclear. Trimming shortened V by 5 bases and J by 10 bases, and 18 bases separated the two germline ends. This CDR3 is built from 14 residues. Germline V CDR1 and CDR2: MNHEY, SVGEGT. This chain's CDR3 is CASSNTDGHGEQFF. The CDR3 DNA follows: TGTGCCAGCAGTAACACGGATGGGCATGGAGAGCAGTTCTTC.

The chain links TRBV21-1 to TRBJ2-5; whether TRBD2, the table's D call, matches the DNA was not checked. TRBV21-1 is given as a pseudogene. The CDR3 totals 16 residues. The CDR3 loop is CASGKGGGGLGKTQYF. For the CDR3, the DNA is TGTGCCAGCGGCAAAGGTGGGGGGGGCCTCGGAAAGACCCAGTACTTC.

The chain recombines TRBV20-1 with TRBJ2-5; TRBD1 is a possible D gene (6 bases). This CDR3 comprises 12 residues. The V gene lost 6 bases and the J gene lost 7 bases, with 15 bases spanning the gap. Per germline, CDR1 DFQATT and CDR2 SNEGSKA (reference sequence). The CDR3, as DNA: TGCAGTGCCGCCCAGGCAGGGGCGACCCAGTACTTC. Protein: CSAAQAGATQYF.

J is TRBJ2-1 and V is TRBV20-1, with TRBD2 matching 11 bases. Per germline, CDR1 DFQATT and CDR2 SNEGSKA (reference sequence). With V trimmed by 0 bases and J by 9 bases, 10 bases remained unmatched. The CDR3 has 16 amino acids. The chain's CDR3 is CSARDRLAGGLGEQFF. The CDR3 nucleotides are TGCAGTGCTAGAGATAGGCTAGCGGGGGGATTGGGTGAGCAGTTCTTC.

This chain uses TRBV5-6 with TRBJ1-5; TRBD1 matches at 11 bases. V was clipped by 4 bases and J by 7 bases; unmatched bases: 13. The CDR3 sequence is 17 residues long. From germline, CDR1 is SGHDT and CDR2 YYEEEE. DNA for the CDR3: TGTGCCAGCAGCAAGGAGGAGGGACAGGGGGTCTGGCAGCCCCAGCATTTT. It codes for CASSKEEGQGVWQPQHF. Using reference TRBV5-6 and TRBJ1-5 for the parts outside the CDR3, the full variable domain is DAGVTQSPTHLIKTRGQQVTLRCSPKSGHDTVSWYQQALGQGPQFIFQYYEEEERQRGNFPDRFSGHQFPNYSSELNVNALLLGDSALYLCASSKEEGQGVWQPQHFGDGTRLSIL.

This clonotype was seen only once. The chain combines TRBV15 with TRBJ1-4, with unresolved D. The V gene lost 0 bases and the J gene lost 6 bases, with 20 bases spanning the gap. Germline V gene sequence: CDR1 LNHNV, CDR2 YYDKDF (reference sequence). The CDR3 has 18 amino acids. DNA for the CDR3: TGTGCCACCAGCAGAGAGGGCATGTCGGGGATGAAGGATGAAAAACTGTTTTTT. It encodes CATSREGMSGMKDEKLFF.

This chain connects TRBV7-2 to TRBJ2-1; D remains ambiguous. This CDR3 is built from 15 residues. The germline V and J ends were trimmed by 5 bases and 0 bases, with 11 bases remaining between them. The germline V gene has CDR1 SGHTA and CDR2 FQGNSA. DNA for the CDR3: TGTGCCAGCAGCAAAAGCGCCAGCTCCTACAATGAGCAGTTCTTC. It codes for CASSKSASSYNEQFF.

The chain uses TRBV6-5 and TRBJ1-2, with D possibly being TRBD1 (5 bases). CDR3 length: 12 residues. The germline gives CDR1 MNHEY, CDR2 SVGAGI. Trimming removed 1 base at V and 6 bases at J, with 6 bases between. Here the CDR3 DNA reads TGTGCCAGCAGTTACTTAGGGGATGGCTACACCTTC. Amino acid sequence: CASSYLGDGYTF.

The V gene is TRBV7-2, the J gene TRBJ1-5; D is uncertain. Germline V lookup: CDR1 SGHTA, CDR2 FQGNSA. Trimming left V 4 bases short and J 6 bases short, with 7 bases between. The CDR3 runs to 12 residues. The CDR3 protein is CASSSSAQPQHF. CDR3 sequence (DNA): TGTGCCAGCAGCTCCAGTGCTCAGCCCCAGCATTTT.

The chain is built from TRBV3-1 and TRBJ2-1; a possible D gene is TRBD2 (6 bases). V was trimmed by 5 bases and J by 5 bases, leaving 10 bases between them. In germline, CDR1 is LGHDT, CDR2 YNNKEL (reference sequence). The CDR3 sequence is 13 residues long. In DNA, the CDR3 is TGTGCCAGCAGCAACGGGGGAAACAATGAGCAGTTCTTC. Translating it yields CASSNGGNNEQFF.

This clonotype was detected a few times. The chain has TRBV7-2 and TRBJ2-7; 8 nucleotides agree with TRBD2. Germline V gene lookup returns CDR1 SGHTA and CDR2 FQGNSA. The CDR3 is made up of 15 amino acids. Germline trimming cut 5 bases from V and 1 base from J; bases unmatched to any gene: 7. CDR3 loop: CASSISGGVSYEQYF. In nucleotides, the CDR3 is TGTGCCAGCAGCATCAGCGGGGGTGTATCCTACGAGCAGTACTTC.

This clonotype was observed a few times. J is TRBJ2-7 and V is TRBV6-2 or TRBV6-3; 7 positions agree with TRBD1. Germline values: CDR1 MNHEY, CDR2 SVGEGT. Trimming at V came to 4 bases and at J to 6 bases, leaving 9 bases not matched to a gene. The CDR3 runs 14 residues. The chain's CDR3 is CASSSTGRVAEQYF. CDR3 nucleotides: TGTGCCAGCAGTTCGACAGGGCGCGTCGCCGAGCAGTACTTC.